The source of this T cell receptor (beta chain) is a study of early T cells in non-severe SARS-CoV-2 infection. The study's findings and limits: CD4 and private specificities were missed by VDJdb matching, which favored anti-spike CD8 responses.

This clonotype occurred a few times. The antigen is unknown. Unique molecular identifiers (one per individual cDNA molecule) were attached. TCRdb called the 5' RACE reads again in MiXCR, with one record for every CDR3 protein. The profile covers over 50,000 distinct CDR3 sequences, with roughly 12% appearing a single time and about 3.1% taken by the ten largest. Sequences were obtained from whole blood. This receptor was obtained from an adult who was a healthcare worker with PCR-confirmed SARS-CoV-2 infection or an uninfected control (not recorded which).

The CDR3 here is CASRADYGYTF. Written as DNA, the CDR3 is TGTGCCAGTAGGGCGGACTATGGCTACACCTTC. The genes are TRBV19 and TRBJ1-2; D is ambiguous. V was pared by 6 bases and J by 3 bases, with 5 bases between. The CDR3 spans 11 residues. CDR1 is LNHDA, CDR2 SQIVND, per germline (reference sequence).